This T cell receptor beta chain comes out of a study of T cell responses to AZD1222 COVID-19 vaccine. Study-level information: Pooled samples include second doses given at about 4 or 12 weeks. Study results and limitations: White British donors predominated, females outnumbered males, and clonal diversity was possibly underestimated. Unmutated variant regions are reportedly the target of nearly half of TCRs that are spike-specific.

J gave up 4 bases and V 9 bases, and 6 bases lay outside the gene matches. CDR3 length: 15 residues. Germline CDR1 reads MNHEY; CDR2 reads SMNVEV (reference sequence). On this clone itself: Its matching antigen is unknown.

The protocol was immunoSEQ multiplex PCR, while the TCRdb copy is restricted to in-frame clones and leaves out a portion. Of 130,000 to 150,000 clones listed, 70% to 90% are singletons. The genes are TRBV27 and TRBJ2-2; 12 bases match TRBD2. The sequencing used peripheral blood, collected on day 0 of AZD1222 vaccination. The sequence was obtained from an adult in good health. CDR3 nucleotide sequence: TGTGCCAGTAGAGCGGGACTAGCGGGCACCGGGGAGCTGTTTTTT. It translates to CASRAGLAGTGELFF.